This T cell receptor beta chain derives from a study of T cells in Graves' hyperthyroidism and ophthalmopathy. Germline assignment: CDR1 DFQATT and CDR2 SNEGSKA (reference sequence). The V and J ends lost 5 bases and 6 bases respectively, with 14 bases between them. The CDR3 runs to 13 residues. Amplified TCR beta CDR3 regions derived from RNA transcripts. HTBI primers drove first-round RT-PCR of the TCR CDR3. Each CDR3 protein gets one entry after TCRdb re-called the multiplex PCR reads with MiXCR. The table records around 250,000 distinct CDR3 sequences, around 17% of them present only once. This clonotype was seen ten or more times. As yet, its antigen is unknown. Findings of the study overall: Ophthalmopathy was separated from stable hyperthyroidism by a 13 V-J model.

In making diagnoses, clinical symptoms, serum thyroxine and TRAb, thyroid ultrasound and orbital computed tomography were all used. The authors took PBMCs from over 8.5 ml fresh peripheral blood. The sample taken for sequencing was blood. The origin of this receptor is a young woman with Graves' ophthalmopathy. The V gene is TRBV20-1, the J gene TRBJ1-5; the D is unclear. The CDR3 nucleotides are TGCAGTGCTCAACACTCGGGTTTTCAGCCCCAGCATTTT. Translating it yields CSAQHSGFQPQHF.